Listed below are T cell receptor beta chains from one sample, sequenced in a study of CD8 T cells in ankylosing spondylitis. One entry per CDR3 protein results from TCRdb running MiXCR on the 5' RACE reads. Of about 5,700 distinct CDR3 sequences in the sample, about 2% were seen once. Sequencing was carried out using blood, either unsorted or a sorted T cell fraction (not recorded which). The receptor source for this set is a male donor with ankylosing spondylitis or in good health (not recorded which). Both conserved end residues are part of each CDR3. A D gene is named only where the DNA matches it firmly. Clone size reads once, few, many, or a class if the clone is expanded.

TRBV9	TRBJ2-3	.	many	CASSAHSGQWADTQYF	TGTGCCAGCAGCGCTCATTCTGGACAGTGGGCTGATACGCAGTATTTT
TRBV9	TRBJ2-7	TRBD1	many	CASSVRPGQRYEQYF	TGTGCCAGCAGCGTACGACCGGGACAGCGCTACGAGCAGTACTTC
TRBV9	TRBJ2-5	TRBD1	many	CASSEEGQGETQYF	TGTGCCAGCAGCGAGGAAGGACAGGGAGAGACCCAGTACTTC
TRBV9	TRBJ2-2	TRBD2	medium-sized	CASSVATGRAGELFF	TGTGCCAGCAGCGTAGCAACGGGGAGGGCCGGGGAGCTGTTTTTT
TRBV9	TRBJ2-7	.	many	CASSLALHGEQYF	TGTGCCAGCAGCCTGGCCCTCCACGGGGAGCAGTACTTC
TRBV9	TRBJ2-5	.	many	CASSVGRGKETQYF	TGTGCCAGCAGCGTAGGGAGGGGGAAAGAGACCCAGTACTTC
TRBV9	TRBJ2-7	.	many	CASSVAQTGYEQYF	TGTGCCAGCAGCGTAGCCCAGACAGGCTACGAGCAGTACTTC
TRBV11-3	TRBJ2-7	TRBD2	large	CASSQDRDYSSYEQYF	TGTGCCAGCAGCCAGGATCGGGACTACAGCTCCTACGAGCAGTACTTC
TRBV9	TRBJ2-6	.	medium-sized	CASSVVAFSGANVLTF	TGTGCCAGCAGCGTAGTAGCTTTCTCTGGGGCCAACGTCCTGACTTTC
TRBV9	TRBJ2-7	.	many	CASSVDSGGAYEQYF	TGTGCCAGCAGCGTAGATAGCGGAGGGGCCTACGAGCAGTACTTC
TRBV9	TRBJ2-3	.	many	CASSPIGLLLGGPDTQYF	TGTGCCAGCAGCCCAATCGGACTCTTGCTGGGGGGGCCGGATACGCAGTATTTT
TRBV9	TRBJ2-7	TRBD1	few	CASSETGTGWGEQYF	TGTGCCAGCAGCGAAACCGGGACAGGGTGGGGCGAGCAGTACTTC
TRBV9	TRBJ2-7	.	many	CASSVGPGEVYEQYF	TGTGCCAGCAGCGTAGGGCCAGGGGAAGTATACGAGCAGTACTTC
TRBV9	TRBJ1-2	.	many	CASRGGSDLHGYTF	TGTGCCAGCAGGGGCGGGTCGGACCTCCATGGCTACACCTTC
TRBV9	TRBJ2-7	TRBD2	medium-sized	CASSTKAGAYEQYF	TGTGCCAGCAGCACTAAGGCGGGAGCCTACGAGCAGTACTTC
TRBV9	TRBJ2-1	TRBD2	medium-sized	CASSVALAGGSAYNEQFF	TGTGCCAGCAGCGTAGCACTAGCGGGAGGGAGCGCCTACAATGAGCAGTTCTTC
TRBV9	TRBJ1-2	TRBD1	many	CASSDGQGNYGYTF	TGTGCCAGCAGCGACGGACAGGGGAACTATGGCTACACCTTC
TRBV9	TRBJ2-1	.	many	CASSVRPGESYNEQFF	TGTGCCAGCAGCGTGAGGCCCGGAGAATCCTACAATGAGCAGTTCTTC
TRBV9	TRBJ2-7	.	medium-sized	CASSVEGSPSYEQYF	TGTGCCAGCAGCGTAGAGGGCAGTCCTTCCTACGAGCAGTACTTC
TRBV9	TRBJ2-1	.	many	CASSVEWREIYNEQFF	TGTGCCAGCAGCGTAGAATGGAGGGAGATCTACAATGAGCAGTTCTTC
TRBV9	TRBJ1-2	.	many	CASSVADLGPNYGYTF	TGTGCCAGCAGCGTAGCGGATCTGGGACCGAACTATGGCTACACCTTC
TRBV9	TRBJ1-6	.	many	CASSVEGSSYNSPLHF	TGTGCCAGCAGCGTAGAAGGGAGCTCCTATAATTCACCCCTCCACTTT
TRBV9	TRBJ2-3	TRBD2	many	CASSVKASGSTDTQYF	TGTGCCAGCAGCGTTAAGGCTAGCGGGAGCACAGATACGCAGTATTTT
TRBV9	TRBJ2-7	.	many	CASSADTSYEQYF	TGTGCCAGCAGCGCAGACACTTCTTACGAGCAGTACTTC
TRBV9	TRBJ2-1	TRBD2	many	CASSVGGGSGNEQFF	TGTGCCAGCAGCGTAGGGGGCGGGAGCGGCAATGAGCAGTTCTTC
TRBV9	TRBJ2-1	.	many	CASSSSSGVYNEQFF	TGTGCCAGCAGCTCCTCGAGCGGAGTCTACAATGAGCAGTTCTTC
TRBV9	TRBJ2-1	.	many	CASSHTWSSSYNEQFF	TGTGCCAGCAGCCATACCTGGTCTAGCTCCTACAATGAGCAGTTCTTC